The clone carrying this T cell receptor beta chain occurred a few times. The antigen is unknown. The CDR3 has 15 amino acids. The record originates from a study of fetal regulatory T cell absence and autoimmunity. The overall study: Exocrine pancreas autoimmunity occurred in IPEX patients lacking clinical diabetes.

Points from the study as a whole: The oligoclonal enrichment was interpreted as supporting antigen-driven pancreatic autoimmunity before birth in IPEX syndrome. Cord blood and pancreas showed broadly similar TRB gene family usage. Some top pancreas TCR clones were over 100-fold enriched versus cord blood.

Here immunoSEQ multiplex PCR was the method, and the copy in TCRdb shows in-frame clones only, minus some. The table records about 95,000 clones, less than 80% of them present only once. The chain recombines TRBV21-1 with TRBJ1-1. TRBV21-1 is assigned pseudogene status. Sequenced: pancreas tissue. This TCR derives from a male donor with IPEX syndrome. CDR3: CASSGPLPMNTEAFF. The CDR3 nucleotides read TGTGCCAGCAGCGGACCCCTTCCCATGAACACTGAAGCTTTCTTT.